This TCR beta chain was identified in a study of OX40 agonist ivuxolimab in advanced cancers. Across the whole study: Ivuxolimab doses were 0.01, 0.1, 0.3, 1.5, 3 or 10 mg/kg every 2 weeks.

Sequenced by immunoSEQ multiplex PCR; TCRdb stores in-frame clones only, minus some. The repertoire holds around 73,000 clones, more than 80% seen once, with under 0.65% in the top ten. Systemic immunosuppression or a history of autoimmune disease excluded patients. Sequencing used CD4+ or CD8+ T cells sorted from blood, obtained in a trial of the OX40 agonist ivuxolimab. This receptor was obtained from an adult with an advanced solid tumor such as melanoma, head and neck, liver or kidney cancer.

The DNA for the CDR3 is TGTGCCAGTCGACGGAAGGACTATGGCTACACCTTC. This translates into CASRRKDYGYTF. V is TRBV19 and J is TRBJ1-2; no clear D. The CDR3 runs 12 residues. Germline assignment: CDR1 LNHDA and CDR2 SQIVND (reference sequence). V was pared by 8 bases and J by 3 bases, with 10 bases between.